This TCR beta chain is from a study of post-analysis software for immune sequencing data. Study-wide context: The patients showed relapsing-remitting, secondary progressive and progressive-relapsing multiple sclerosis courses. Study-wide results and caveats: TRBV5-6, TRBV5-1 and TRBV20-1 were among roughly five TRBV segments more frequent in patients than controls. Controls' normalized Chao1 diversity significantly exceeded that of multiple sclerosis patients.

This clonotype was observed at least ten times. The target antigen is unknown. cDNA libraries for TCR beta contained unique molecular identifiers. TCRdb reanalysed the PCR reads using MiXCR and keeps one entry per CDR3 protein. Of some 260,000 distinct CDR3 sequences in the sample, 36% were seen once. Trimming shortened V by 5 bases and J by 7 bases, and 21 bases separated the two germline ends. The CDR3 runs to 15 residues. Per the germline V gene, CDR1 is MNHEY and CDR2 is SMNVEV (reference sequence). The receptor was isolated from a girl aged 5-17 years with multiple sclerosis. The gene calls are TRBV27 and TRBJ2-7; perhaps D is TRBD1 or TRBD2 (5 bases each). The sample was blood. The CDR3, as DNA: TGTGCCAGCAGTCCATACCCCGGGACCTCGTGGGAGCAGTACTTC. This translates into CASSPYPGTSWEQYF.